What follows are 32 T cell receptor beta chains derived from one specimen sequenced in a study of beta chain features in type 1 diabetes. Reverse transcribing all isolated RNA meant expressed TCRB transcripts were sequenced. The assay was immunoSEQ multiplex PCR, and TCRdb's table has in-frame clones only and misses some. The sample has roughly 220,000 clones, 15% to 20% seen once; the top ten hold approximately 0.087%. Antigens of these TCRs are unknown. Study-level results: Type 1 diabetes patients had moderately but significantly shorter TCRB CDR3s in all four CD4+ subsets.

Sample: naive CD4+ T cells from blood. These receptor sequences come from a man aged 30 to 45 with type 1 diabetes.

The rearrangement uses TRBV5-4 and TRBJ2-3; 8 nucleotides agree with TRBD2. The CDR3 sequence is 16 residues long. V was pared by 4 bases and J by 0 bases, with 7 bases of the junction left unmatched. The germline V gene has CDR1 SGHNT and CDR2 YYREEE (reference sequence). The CDR3 loop is CASSPGLAYSTDTQYF. The CDR3 nucleotides are TGTGCCAGCAGCCCCGGACTAGCCTATAGCACAGATACGCAGTATTTT.

This clone occurred a few times. This chain connects TRBV14 to TRBJ1-3, with D uncertain. Deletions cut 6 bases from V and 3 bases from J, with 6 bases between. The V gene's germline CDR1 is SGHDN and CDR2 FVKESK. CDR3 length: 12 residues. CDR3 nucleotides: TGTGCCAGCAGTCCCGTTGGAAACACCATATATTTT. As protein: CASSPVGNTIYF.

V usage is TRBV30 and J usage is TRBJ2-3; 10 bases line up with TRBD2. This CDR3 contains 14 residues. Germline trimming cut 5 bases from V and 1 base from J; bases unmatched to any gene: 3. Per germline, CDR1 GTSNPN and CDR2 SVGIG (reference sequence). CDR3 sequence: CAWAGTSGTDTQYF. The CDR3 DNA follows: TGTGCCTGGGCGGGGACTAGCGGCACAGATACGCAGTATTTT. Using reference TRBV30 and TRBJ2-3 for the parts outside the CDR3, the full variable domain is SQTIHQWPATLVQPVGSPLSLECTVEGTSNPNLYWYRQAAGRGLQLLFYSVGIGQISSEVPQNLSASRPQDRQFILSSKKLLLSDSGFYLCAWAGTSGTDTQYFGPGTRLTVL.

The chain joins TRBV10-3 to TRBJ2-4, with D possibly called TRBD1 or TRBD2 (5 bases each). The germline V and J ends were trimmed by 2 bases and 0 bases, with 11 bases remaining between them. Germline V lookup: CDR1 ENHRY, CDR2 SYGVKD. The CDR3 consists of 16 residues. The chain's CDR3 is CAISEGTGTAKNIQYF. Here the CDR3 DNA reads TGTGCCATCAGTGAGGGCACCGGGACAGCCAAAAACATTCAGTACTTC.

V gene TRBV9 combines with J gene TRBJ2-5; no definite D call. The V gene lost 0 bases and the J gene lost 5 bases, with 8 bases spanning the gap. Per the germline V gene, CDR1 is SGDLS and CDR2 is YYNGEE. The CDR3 is 13 residues long. CDR3 residues: CASSVDGTETQYF. The DNA for the CDR3 is TGTGCCAGCAGCGTAGATGGTACGGAGACCCAGTACTTC. The full variable domain, rest sourced from reference TRBV9 and TRBJ2-5, is DSGVTQTPKHLITATGQRVTLRCSPRSGDLSVYWYQQSLDQGLQFLIQYYNGEERAKGNILERFSAQQFPDLHSELNLSSLELGDSALYFCASSVDGTETQYFGPGTRLLVL.

The V and J genes are TRBV6-5 and TRBJ2-5; D possibly corresponds to TRBD1 (6 bases). CDR1 and CDR2 (germline): MNHEY, SVGAGI. V lost 2 bases and J 1 base, leaving 8 bases between the germline ends. This CDR3 has 14 amino acids. The chain's CDR3 is CASSYRDTQETQYF. The DNA for the CDR3 is TGTGCCAGCAGTTACCGGGACACCCAAGAGACCCAGTACTTC.

This chain connects TRBV11-1 to TRBJ2-5; the match to TRBD2 covers 8 bases. CDR3 length equals 14 residues. Germline CDR1 and CDR2: SGHAT and FQDESV (reference sequence). J lost 5 bases, V lost 5 bases, and 7 bases had no gene match. CDR3 DNA: TGTGCCAGCAGCCCGGGGACTAGGCGGGAGACCCAGTACTTC. This encodes CASSPGTRRETQYF.

This clone turned up a few times. The CDR3: CASQSGTSTDTQYF. CDR3 DNA sequence: TGTGCCAGCCAATCCGGGACCTCCACAGATACGCAGTATTTT. The chain links TRBV28 to TRBJ2-3, with D perhaps being TRBD1 or TRBD2 (5 bases each). V was clipped by 8 bases and J by 2 bases, with 14 bases between them. Germline V gene lookup returns CDR1 MDHEN and CDR2 SYDVKM. This CDR3 spans 14 amino acids.

This clone was detected a few times. In nucleotides, the CDR3 is TGTGCCAGCAGCTTAGGTGCAGCGGGAGAAGATACGCAGTATTTT. It translates to CASSLGAAGEDTQYF. The chain has TRBV7-9 and TRBJ2-3; 8 positions agree with TRBD2. V was clipped by 1 base and J by 5 bases; unmatched bases: 5. The CDR3 contains 15 residues. Germline V lookup: CDR1 SEHNR, CDR2 FQNEAQ (reference sequence).

This clone has just a few counts. V gene TRBV25-1 combines with J gene TRBJ2-7; D not resolved. Trimming stripped 4 bases from V and 7 bases from J, with 8 bases between. The CDR3 runs to 11 residues. Germline CDR1 MGHDK, CDR2 SYGVNS. CDR3 sequence: CASSVGQEQYF. The CDR3 coding sequence is TGTGCCAGCAGTGTTGGGCAGGAGCAGTACTTC.

This clone was seen a handful of times. The chain combines TRBV29-1 with TRBJ2-7; TRBD1 matches at 10 bases. The CDR3 is made up of 12 amino acids. Germline trimming cut 5 bases from V and 4 bases from J; bases unmatched to any gene: 2. CDR1 and CDR2 (germline): SQVTM, ANQGSEA. The CDR3 protein is CSVRDRGYEQYF. The DNA of the CDR3 is TGCAGCGTTCGGGACAGGGGATACGAGCAGTACTTC.

The chain links TRBV28 to TRBJ2-1; tentatively, D is TRBD1 or TRBD2 (6 bases each). This CDR3 spans 16 amino acids. The V and J ends lost 3 bases and 2 bases respectively, with 14 bases between them. Per the germline V gene, CDR1 is MDHEN and CDR2 is SYDVKM. In DNA, the CDR3 is TGTGCCAGCAGTTTGCTGGCGGGACACCCCTACAATGAGCAGTTCTTC. This gives the protein CASSLLAGHPYNEQFF.

This clone was detected a few times. V usage is TRBV13 and J usage is TRBJ2-5; D not resolved. The germline V and J ends were trimmed by 5 bases and 2 bases, with 3 bases remaining between them. Germline-derived CDR1 and CDR2 are PRHDT and FYEKMQ (reference sequence). The CDR3 has 11 amino acids. CDR3 region: CASSGQETQYF. The CDR3 coding sequence is TGTGCCAGCAGCGGTCAAGAGACCCAGTACTTC.

This clone has only a few counts. The rearrangement links TRBV29-1 to TRBJ2-5; tentative D call: TRBD1 (6 bases). The tail of the sequence fits TRBJ2-7 better, so the J call may be wrong. The CDR3 contains 12 residues. In germline, CDR1 is SQVTM, CDR2 ANQGSEA. The CDR3: CSAGRGSHEQYF. In nucleotides, the CDR3 is TGCAGCGCCGGCAGGGGTTCCCACGAGCAGTACTTC.

The chain couples TRBV7-2 to TRBJ2-2, with 9 bases that match TRBD1. This CDR3 spans 17 amino acids. From germline, CDR1 is SGHTA and CDR2 FQGNSA. V gave up 1 base and J gave up 6 bases; unmatched junction bases: 9. Here the CDR3 DNA reads TGTGCCAGCAGCTTAGACCTTACAGGGGGCGCATCCGGGGAGCTGTTTTTT. This translates into CASSLDLTGGASGELFF. The full variable domain, its missing parts supplied by reference TRBV7-2 and TRBJ2-2, is GAGVSQSPSNKVTEKGKDVELRCDPISGHTALYWYRQSLGQGLEFLIYFQGNSAPDKSGLPSDRFSAERTGGSVSTLTIQRTQQEDSAVYLCASSLDLTGGASGELFFGEGSRLTVL.

V gene TRBV11-3 combines with J gene TRBJ2-1, with a weak D call TRBD1 (5 bases). Germline V CDR1 and CDR2: SGHNT, YENEEA. The CDR3 runs 14 residues. V lost 4 bases to trimming and J lost 5 bases, with 12 bases between them. The CDR3 nucleotides are TGTGCCAGCAGCTCACCACAGGATCACAATGAGCAGTTCTTC. This codes for CASSSPQDHNEQFF. Complete variable domain (other parts from reference TRBV11-3 and TRBJ2-1): EAGVVQSPRYKIIEKKQPVAFWCNPISGHNTLYWYLQNLGQGPELLIRYENEEAVDDSQLPKDRFSAERLKGVDSTLKIQPAELGDSAVYLCASSSPQDHNEQFFGPGTRLTVL.

This clone was seen only a few times. The rearrangement uses TRBV11-2 and TRBJ1-1; tentatively, D is TRBD1 (5 bases). Germline V lookup: CDR1 SGHAT, CDR2 FQNNGV. Between the trimmed V and J ends, which lost 4 bases and 8 bases, there was a span of 17 bases. CDR3 size: 14 residues. CDR3 loop: CASSSRSGGPEAFF. The CDR3, as DNA: TGTGCCAGCAGCTCTCGCTCGGGGGGTCCCGAAGCTTTCTTT.

The V gene is TRBV6-5, the J gene TRBJ2-5, with a tentative D call TRBD1 (5 bases). V lost 2 bases, J lost 4 bases, and 11 bases lay in between. This CDR3 contains 14 residues. Germline loops: CDR1 MNHEY, CDR2 SVGAGI. CDR3 region: CASSYGQGIETQYF. Written as DNA, the CDR3 is TGTGCCAGCAGTTACGGGCAGGGAATAGAGACCCAGTACTTC.

The chain carries TRBV5-1 and TRBJ2-3; D is unclear. CDR3 length: 13 residues. V dropped 2 bases and J dropped 1 base, with 5 bases sitting between them. Germline V gives CDR1 SGHRS, CDR2 YFSETQ. The CDR3: CASSFEGTDTQYF. Here the CDR3 DNA reads TGCGCCAGCAGCTTCGAAGGCACAGATACGCAGTATTTT.

In this sample, this clone turned up a few times. The chain has TRBV7-3 and TRBJ2-1; no firm D call. V shed 1 base and J shed 3 bases, with 1 base lying between them. The CDR3 totals 12 residues. Germline values: CDR1 SGHTA, CDR2 FQGTGA. CDR3: CASSLNYNEQFF. In DNA, the CDR3 is TGTGCCAGCAGCTTAAACTACAATGAGCAGTTCTTC.

The chain carries TRBV6-6 and TRBJ1-1; D is possibly TRBD1 (5 bases). CDR1 MNHNY and CDR2 SVGAGI come from the germline V gene (reference sequence). V was trimmed by 6 bases and J by 10 bases, leaving 12 bases between them. The CDR3 covers 11 residues. CDR3 in amino acids: CASSSGRGAFF. The CDR3 region has the DNA TGTGCCAGCAGCAGCGGGAGGGGAGCTTTCTTT.

The J gene is TRBJ2-1, the V gene TRBV29-1, with 7 nucleotides matching TRBD1. Germline V gives CDR1 SQVTM, CDR2 ANQGSEA. The CDR3 covers 14 residues. The V segment lost 6 bases and the J segment 6 bases; nucleotides outside the gene matches: 11. CDR3 residues: CSVQTGTVINEQFF. The CDR3 DNA follows: TGCAGCGTCCAAACCGGGACAGTGATCAATGAGCAGTTCTTC.

This sequence joins TRBV29-1 and TRBJ2-1; D is uncertain. Germline V gives CDR1 SQVTM, CDR2 ANQGSEA. V was cut by 6 bases and J by 2 bases, with 5 bases left in between. The CDR3 totals 11 residues. CDR3 amino acids: CSVGTYNEQFF. CDR3 nucleotide sequence: TGCAGCGTCGGAACCTACAATGAGCAGTTCTTC.

The V gene is TRBV1, the J gene TRBJ2-2; the table assigns TRBD2, which was not confirmed against the DNA. TRBV1 is termed a pseudogene. The CDR3 contains 13 residues. In DNA, the CDR3 is TGCACCAGCAGCCCCATTAGTACCGGGGAGCTGTTTTTT. Amino acid sequence: CTSSPISTGELFF.

Only a few counts were recorded for this clone. The chain uses TRBV5-1 and TRBJ2-3; the D is unclear. This CDR3 is 11 amino acids long. V was trimmed by 0 bases and J by 5 bases, leaving 1 base between them. Germline V gene lookup returns CDR1 SGHRS and CDR2 YFSETQ. The CDR3 reads CASSLGDTQYF. CDR3 nucleotides: TGCGCCAGCAGCTTGGGAGATACGCAGTATTTT.

This clone was seen a handful of times. The chain couples TRBV29-1 to TRBJ1-1, with 9 positions matching TRBD1. Losses at the gene ends were 6 bases for V and 1 base for J; bases not matched to a gene: 6. CDR1 is SQVTM and CDR2 is ANQGSEA in the germline V gene. The CDR3 has 14 amino acids. CDR3 sequence (DNA): TGCAGCGTGGGGACAGGGCCCTGGAACACTGAAGCTTTCTTT. This translates into CSVGTGPWNTEAFF.

This clone was detected only a few times. The chain uses TRBV28 and TRBJ1-4; a weak D match, TRBD1 (5 bases). The V and J ends lost 6 bases and 5 bases respectively, with 7 bases between them. The CDR3 extends over 12 amino acids. CDR1 is MDHEN, CDR2 SYDVKM, per germline. The CDR3 DNA sequence: TGTGCCAGCAGGTCAGGGAATGAAAAACTGTTTTTT. Translating it yields CASRSGNEKLFF.

The chain employs TRBV29-1 and TRBJ2-6; no definite D call. The CDR3 length is 15 residues. Deletions cut 3 bases from V and 0 bases from J, with 9 bases between. Germline V gene lookup returns CDR1 SQVTM and CDR2 ANQGSEA. CDR3 nucleotide sequence: TGCAGCGTTGACGGGCCGAGCTCTGGGGCCAACGTCCTGACTTTC. Protein product: CSVDGPSSGANVLTF. Variable domain in full (rest from reference TRBV29-1 and TRBJ2-6): SAVISQKPSRDICQRGTSLTIQCQVDSQVTMMFWYRQQPGQSLTLIATANQGSEATYESGFVIDKFPISRPNLTFSTLTVSNMSPEDSSIYLCSVDGPSSGANVLTFGAGSRLTVL.

This clone has a handful of counts. The chain carries TRBV6-5 and TRBJ2-7; D gene unclear. V lost 6 bases to trimming and J lost 6 bases, with 21 bases between them. The V gene's germline CDR1 is MNHEY and CDR2 SVGAGI. The CDR3 length is 15 residues. CDR3 region: CASSPREPDLSEQYF. The CDR3 DNA is TGTGCCAGCAGCCCGAGAGAGCCTGACCTTAGCGAGCAGTACTTC.

The chain is built from TRBV29-1 and TRBJ2-1; 10 nucleotides line up with TRBD1. Germline V gene sequence: CDR1 SQVTM, CDR2 ANQGSEA. CDR3 length equals 15 residues. The J segment lost 8 bases and the V segment lost 5 bases, leaving 12 bases of the junction unmatched. DNA for the CDR3: TGCAGCGTTTCAAATCCGGGACAGGGGATCGATGAGCAGTTCTTC. Protein sequence: CSVSNPGQGIDEQFF.

This clone has a handful of counts. The J gene is TRBJ2-1, the V gene TRBV30; D gene unclear. The CDR3 runs to 11 residues. Trimming removed 0 bases at V and 11 bases at J, with 8 bases between. CDR1 and CDR2 from the germline V gene are GTSNPN and SVGIG (reference sequence). The CDR3 is CAWSVPRKQFF. CDR3 bases: TGTGCCTGGAGTGTCCCCCGGAAGCAGTTCTTC.

The chain employs TRBV2 and TRBJ2-7, with D unresolved. V was clipped by 4 bases and J by 0 bases, with 13 bases between them. CDR1 is SNHLY and CDR2 is FYNNEI in the germline V gene. CDR3 length: 15 residues. As DNA, the CDR3 is TGTGCCAGCAGTGTTCGCAGGACCTCCTCCTACGAGCAGTACTTC. Translated: CASSVRRTSSYEQYF.